These 18 T cell receptor beta chains were all obtained from the same sample, sequenced in a study of cytomegalovirus exposure and HLA in healthy donors. The PCR contained 60 Vbeta and 13 Jbeta primers. Clones were read by immunoSEQ multiplex PCR, and TCRdb kept only the in-frame ones, dropping some. Found here are about 260,000 clones, 84% of them singletons; the top ten hold approximately 2%. The specimen was PBMCs. These receptors all stem from a woman aged 40 to 50 in good health and CMV-seropositive.

The V gene is TRBV4-3, the J gene TRBJ2-3, with D maybe TRBD1 (5 bases). V lost 1 base to trimming and J lost 6 bases, with 14 bases between them. The germline CDR1 and CDR2 sequences are LGHNA and YSLEER. There are 15 residues in the CDR3. CDR3 loop: CASSQGFVSGDTQYF. The DNA for the CDR3 is TGCGCCAGCAGCCAAGGGTTTGTATCAGGGGATACGCAGTATTTT.

This clone was detected only once. V usage is TRBV11-2 and J usage is TRBJ2-1; 13 bases agree with TRBD2. The CDR3 is made up of 18 amino acids. The V segment lost 5 bases and the J segment 7 bases; nucleotides outside the gene matches: 14. Germline V gene data show CDR1 as SGHAT and CDR2 as FQNNGV. The CDR3 region has the DNA TGTGCCAGCAGCCAGTATCCTGAACTAGCGGGAGGGTTGAATGAGCAGTTCTTC. This translates into CASSQYPELAGGLNEQFF.

V gene TRBV28 combines with J gene TRBJ1-1; 7 nucleotides align to TRBD1. The CDR3 loop spans 15 amino acids. V was clipped by 8 bases and J by 1 base; unmatched bases: 10. The V gene's germline CDR1 is MDHEN and CDR2 SYDVKM. The CDR3 bases are TGTGCCAGCCCCCCGGGACAGCTCTCGAACACTGAAGCTTTCTTT. Residues: CASPPGQLSNTEAFF.

The genes are TRBV7-9 and TRBJ1-3; a possible D gene is TRBD1 (5 bases). The CDR3 extends over 16 amino acids. V lost 1 base, J lost 4 bases, and 14 bases lay in between. Germline CDR1 reads SEHNR; CDR2 reads FQNEAQ (reference sequence). The CDR3 DNA follows: TGTGCCAGCAGCTTAGTAACAGGAGTTTTCGGAAACACCATATATTTT. Translation: CASSLVTGVFGNTIYF.

The CDR3 here is CASSPLGGLAGGLSTDTQYF. DNA for the CDR3: TGTGCCAGCAGCCCCCTCGGGGGGCTAGCGGGGGGTCTTAGCACAGATACGCAGTATTTT. V usage is TRBV7-3 and J usage is TRBJ2-3; 11 nucleotides line up with TRBD2. Germline lookup yields CDR1 SGHTA and CDR2 FQGTGA. J lost 0 bases, V lost 5 bases, and 16 bases had no gene match. There are 20 residues in the CDR3.

The V gene is TRBV21-1, the J gene TRBJ1-5. TRBV21-1 constitutes a pseudogene. This CDR3 has 18 residues. CDR3 nucleotides: TGTGCCAGCAGCAAAGGGCGAAGGAGGAGGGGATTTGGGCAGCCCCAGCATTTT. Its protein is CASSKGRRRRGFGQPQHF.

V and J are TRBV30 and TRBJ2-3; 9 bases are shared with TRBD2. J was trimmed by 1 base and V by 0 bases; bases with no gene match: 5. CDR1 and CDR2 from the germline V gene are GTSNPN and SVGIG (reference sequence). The CDR3 runs to 16 residues. The CDR3 DNA is TGTGCCTGGAGTGTCGGAGCGGGAGGAGGCACAGATACGCAGTATTTT. This sequence encodes CAWSVGAGGGTDTQYF. Drawing the rest from reference TRBV30 and TRBJ2-3, the complete variable domain is SQTIHQWPATLVQPVGSPLSLECTVEGTSNPNLYWYRQAAGRGLQLLFYSVGIGQISSEVPQNLSASRPQDRQFILSSKKLLLSDSGFYLCAWSVGAGGGTDTQYFGPGTRLTVL.

This clone was picked up a small number of times. The genes are TRBV7-8 and TRBJ2-3; 9 nucleotides line up with TRBD2. This CDR3 region has 17 residues. The ends lost 2 bases at V and 5 bases at J; junction bases unmatched: 11. Per the germline V gene, CDR1 is SGHVS and CDR2 is FQNEAQ. The DNA of the CDR3 is TGTGCCAGCAGCTTAAGAGAACTAGCGGGTTCCCAAGATACGCAGTATTTT. Its translation is CASSLRELAGSQDTQYF.

The chain is built from TRBV10-3 and TRBJ1-1; D is perhaps TRBD1 (6 bases). The CDR3 loop spans 16 amino acids. V was clipped by 10 bases and J by 3 bases, with 24 bases between them. Germline CDR1 and CDR2: ENHRY and SYGVKD. The CDR3 DNA reads as TGTGCCAGCCAAAAGACAGGTCCCAAAGCGGACACTGAAGCTTTCTTT. It translates to CASQKTGPKADTEAFF.

This chain connects TRBV28 to TRBJ2-5, with 7 bases lining up with TRBD2. J was trimmed by 2 bases and V by 5 bases; bases with no gene match: 5. Germline V gene lookup returns CDR1 MDHEN and CDR2 SYDVKM. This CDR3 has 14 residues. The CDR3 nucleotides are TGTGCCAGCAGTCGAATAGCGGGTCAAGAGACCCAGTACTTC. Its protein product is CASSRIAGQETQYF. The complete variable domain, with remaining parts taken from reference TRBV28 and TRBJ2-5, reads DVKVTQSSRYLVKRTGEKVFLECVQDMDHENMFWYRQDPGLGLRLIYFSYDVKMKEKGDIPEGYSVSREKKERFSLILESASTNQTSMYLCASSRIAGQETQYFGPGTRLLVL.

The J gene is TRBJ1-2, the V gene TRBV5-6; TRBD1 matches 9 bases. Germline loops: CDR1 SGHDT, CDR2 YYEEEE. The CDR3 sequence is 16 residues long. V gave up 0 bases and J gave up 6 bases; unmatched junction bases: 9. CDR3 DNA sequence: TGTGCCAGCAGCTTGGAGACAGGGGGAGGAATCGATGGCTACACCTTC. As protein: CASSLETGGGIDGYTF.

The V call is TRBV30, the J call TRBJ1-4; TRBD1 matches 10 bases. The CDR3 is 14 residues long. Trimming at V came to 2 bases and at J to 8 bases, leaving 5 bases not matched to a gene. Germline values: CDR1 GTSNPN, CDR2 SVGIG (reference sequence). CDR3 coding DNA: TGTGCCTGGAGTCCGGGACAGGGGCGAGAAAAACTGTTTTTT. It yields the protein CAWSPGQGREKLFF. The variable domain in full, with the rest retrieved from reference TRBV30 and TRBJ1-4, is SQTIHQWPATLVQPVGSPLSLECTVEGTSNPNLYWYRQAAGRGLQLLFYSVGIGQISSEVPQNLSASRPQDRQFILSSKKLLLSDSGFYLCAWSPGQGREKLFFGSGTQLSVL.

The gene calls are TRBV27 and TRBJ1-1; no clear D gene. Germline values: CDR1 MNHEY, CDR2 SMNVEV (reference sequence). The CDR3 spans 12 residues. V was trimmed by 7 bases and J by 1 base, leaving 7 bases between them. The DNA of the CDR3 is TGTGCCAGCATCACGCGGAACACTGAAGCTTTCTTT. It codes for CASITRNTEAFF.

The chain employs TRBV29-1 and TRBJ1-2, with 10 nucleotides matching TRBD1. The CDR3 contains 15 residues. Germline-derived CDR1 and CDR2 are SQVTM and ANQGSEA. J lost 7 bases, V lost 3 bases, and 11 bases had no gene match. CDR3 nucleotides: TGCAGCGTTGACGGTTGGGGGACAGGGGCTGTTGGCTACACCTTC. Its translation: CSVDGWGTGAVGYTF.

This clone was seen once. The chain uses TRBV5-4 and TRBJ2-5; D may be TRBD2 (5 bases). The germline V gene has CDR1 SGHNT and CDR2 YYREEE (reference sequence). The CDR3 sequence is 12 residues long. Trimming removed 0 bases from V and 9 bases from J, with 9 bases in between. As DNA, the CDR3 is TGTGCCAGCAGCTTGGGCGGGTGGGCCCAGTACTTC. Protein sequence: CASSLGGWAQYF.

A single count supports this clone. The gene calls are TRBV7-9 and TRBJ2-4, with D unclear. The CDR3 extends over 15 amino acids. The V gene lost 1 base and the J gene lost 2 bases, with 9 bases spanning the gap. Per the germline V gene, CDR1 is SEHNR and CDR2 is FQNEAQ (reference sequence). CDR3 protein: CASSLGSGTKNIQYF. The CDR3 bases are TGTGCCAGCAGCTTAGGGTCAGGAACCAAAAACATTCAGTACTTC.

Concerning this clone itself: The junction differs from germline at one of its ends, possibly a read error. This rearrangement joins TRBV28 to TRBJ2-3, with D possibly TRBD2 on 7 matching bases. This CDR3 contains 15 residues. The germline V gene encodes CDR1 MDHEN and CDR2 SYDVKM. CDR3 bases: TGTGCCAGCAGTTTGCAGGGGAGGGGCACGGATACGCAGTATTTT. It translates to CASSLQGRGTDTQYF. Drawing the rest from reference TRBV28 and TRBJ2-3, the complete variable domain is DVKVTQSSRYLVKRTGEKVFLECVQDMDHENMFWYRQDPGLGLRLIYFSYDVKMKEKGDIPEGYSVSREKKERFSLILESASTNQTSMYLCASSLQGRGTDTQYFGPGTRLTVL.

The chain carries TRBV7-9 and TRBJ2-7; 7 nucleotides match TRBD1. Germline assignment: CDR1 SEHNR and CDR2 FQNEAQ (reference sequence). The junction had 9 bases not matched to a gene; V was cut back by 6 bases and J by 4 bases. The CDR3 is 14 amino acids. CDR3 in amino acids: CASRSDRVSYEQYF. DNA of the CDR3: TGTGCCAGCAGGTCCGACAGGGTTTCATACGAGCAGTACTTC.